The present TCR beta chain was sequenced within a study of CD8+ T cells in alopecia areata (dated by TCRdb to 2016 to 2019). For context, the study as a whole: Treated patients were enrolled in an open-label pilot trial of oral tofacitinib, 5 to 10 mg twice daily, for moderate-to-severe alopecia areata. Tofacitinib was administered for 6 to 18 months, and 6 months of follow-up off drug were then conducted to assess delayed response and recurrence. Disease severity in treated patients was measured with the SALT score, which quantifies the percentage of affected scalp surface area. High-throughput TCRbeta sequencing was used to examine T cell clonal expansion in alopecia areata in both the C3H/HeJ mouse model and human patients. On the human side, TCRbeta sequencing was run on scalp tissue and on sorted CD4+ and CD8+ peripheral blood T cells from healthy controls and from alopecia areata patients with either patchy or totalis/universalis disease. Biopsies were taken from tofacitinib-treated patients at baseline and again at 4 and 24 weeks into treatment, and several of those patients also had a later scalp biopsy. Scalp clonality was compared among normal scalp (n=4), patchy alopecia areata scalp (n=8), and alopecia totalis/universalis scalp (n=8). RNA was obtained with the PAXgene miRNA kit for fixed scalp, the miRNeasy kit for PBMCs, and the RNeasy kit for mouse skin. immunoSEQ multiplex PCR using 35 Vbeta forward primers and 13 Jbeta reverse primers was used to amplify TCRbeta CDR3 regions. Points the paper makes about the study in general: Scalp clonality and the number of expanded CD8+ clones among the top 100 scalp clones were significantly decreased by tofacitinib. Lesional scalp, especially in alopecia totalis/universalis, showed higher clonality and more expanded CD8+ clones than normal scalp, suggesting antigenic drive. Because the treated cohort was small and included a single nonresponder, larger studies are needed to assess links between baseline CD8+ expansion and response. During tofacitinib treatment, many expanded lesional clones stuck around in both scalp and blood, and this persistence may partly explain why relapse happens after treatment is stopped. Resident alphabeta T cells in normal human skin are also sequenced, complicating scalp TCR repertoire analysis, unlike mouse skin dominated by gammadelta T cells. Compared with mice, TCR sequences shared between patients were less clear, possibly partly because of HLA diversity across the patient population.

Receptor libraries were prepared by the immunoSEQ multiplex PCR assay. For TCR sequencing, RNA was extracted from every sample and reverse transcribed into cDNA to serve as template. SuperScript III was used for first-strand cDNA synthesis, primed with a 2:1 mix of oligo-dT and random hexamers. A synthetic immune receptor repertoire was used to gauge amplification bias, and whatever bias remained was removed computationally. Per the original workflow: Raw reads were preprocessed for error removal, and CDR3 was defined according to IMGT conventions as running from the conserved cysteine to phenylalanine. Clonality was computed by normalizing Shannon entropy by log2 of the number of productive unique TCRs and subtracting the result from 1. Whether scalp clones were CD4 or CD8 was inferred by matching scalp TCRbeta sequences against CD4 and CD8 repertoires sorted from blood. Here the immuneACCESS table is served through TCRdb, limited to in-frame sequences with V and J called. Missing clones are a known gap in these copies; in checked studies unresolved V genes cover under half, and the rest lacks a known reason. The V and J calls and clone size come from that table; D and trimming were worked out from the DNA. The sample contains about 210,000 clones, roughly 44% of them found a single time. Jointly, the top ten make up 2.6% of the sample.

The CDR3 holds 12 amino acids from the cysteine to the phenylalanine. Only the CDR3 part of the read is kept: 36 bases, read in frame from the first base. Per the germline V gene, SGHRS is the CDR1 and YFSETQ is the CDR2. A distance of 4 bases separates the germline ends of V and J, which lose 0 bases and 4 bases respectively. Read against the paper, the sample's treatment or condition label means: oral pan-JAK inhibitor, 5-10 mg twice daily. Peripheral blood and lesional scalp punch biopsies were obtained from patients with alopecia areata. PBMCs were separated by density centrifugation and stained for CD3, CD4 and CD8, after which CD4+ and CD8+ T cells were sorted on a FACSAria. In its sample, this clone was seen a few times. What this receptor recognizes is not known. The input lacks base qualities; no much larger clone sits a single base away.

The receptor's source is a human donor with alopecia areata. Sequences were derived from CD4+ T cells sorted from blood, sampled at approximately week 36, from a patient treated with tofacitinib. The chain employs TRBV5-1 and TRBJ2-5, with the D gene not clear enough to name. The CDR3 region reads CASSLDLETQYF. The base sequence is TGCGCCAGCAGCTTGGATCTAGAGACCCAGTACTTC.